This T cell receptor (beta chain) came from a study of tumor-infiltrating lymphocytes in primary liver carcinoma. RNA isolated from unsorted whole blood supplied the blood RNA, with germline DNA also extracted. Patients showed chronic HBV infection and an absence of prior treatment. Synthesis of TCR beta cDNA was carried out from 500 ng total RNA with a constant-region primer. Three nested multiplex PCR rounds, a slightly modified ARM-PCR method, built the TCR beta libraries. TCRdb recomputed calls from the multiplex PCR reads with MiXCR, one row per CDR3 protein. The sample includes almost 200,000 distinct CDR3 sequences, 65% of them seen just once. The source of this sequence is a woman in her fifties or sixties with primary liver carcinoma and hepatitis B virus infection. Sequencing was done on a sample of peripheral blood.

The CDR3 protein is CAWNGNDEQFF. The CDR3, as DNA: TGTGCCTGGAATGGAAACGATGAGCAGTTCTTC. The rearrangement links TRBV30 to TRBJ2-1; D gene unclear. Germline values: CDR1 GTSNPN, CDR2 SVGIG (reference sequence). The CDR3 sequence is 11 residues long. Trimming cost V 4 bases and J 8 bases, with 9 bases left between them. Full variable domain (missing parts from reference TRBV30 and TRBJ2-1): SQTIHQWPATLVQPVGSPLSLECTVEGTSNPNLYWYRQAAGRGLQLLFYSVGIGQISSEVPQNLSASRPQDRQFILSSKKLLLSDSGFYLCAWNGNDEQFFGPGTRLTVL.